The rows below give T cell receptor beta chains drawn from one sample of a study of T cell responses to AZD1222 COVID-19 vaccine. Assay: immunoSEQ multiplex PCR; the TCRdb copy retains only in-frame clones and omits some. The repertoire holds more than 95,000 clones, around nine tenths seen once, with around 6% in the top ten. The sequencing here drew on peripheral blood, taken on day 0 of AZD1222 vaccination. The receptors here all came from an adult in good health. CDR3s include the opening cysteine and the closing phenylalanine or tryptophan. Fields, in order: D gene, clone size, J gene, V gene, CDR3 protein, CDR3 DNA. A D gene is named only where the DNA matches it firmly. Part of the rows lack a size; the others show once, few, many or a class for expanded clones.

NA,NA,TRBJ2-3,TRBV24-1,CATSRPSDTQYF,TGTGCCACCAGTCGGCCTAGCGATACGCAGTATTTT
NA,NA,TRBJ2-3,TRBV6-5,CASSWTEGTDTQYF,TGTGCCAGCAGTTGGACAGAAGGAACAGATACGCAGTATTTT
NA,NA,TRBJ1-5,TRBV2,CASSEALRGNQPQHF,TGTGCCAGCAGTGAAGCGCTTCGGGGAAATCAGCCCCAGCATTTT
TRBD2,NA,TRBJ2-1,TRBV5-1,CASSLAGGAPYNEQFF,TGCGCCAGCAGCTTAGCCGGGGGGGCCCCCTACAATGAGCAGTTCTTC
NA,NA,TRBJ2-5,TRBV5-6,CASSLAQTQYF,TGTGCCAGCAGCTTGGCTCAGACCCAGTACTTC
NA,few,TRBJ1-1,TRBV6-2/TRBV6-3,CASSPRGQGEGTEAFF,TGTGCCAGCAGCCCTCGGGGGCAGGGTGAGGGCACTGAAGCTTTCTTT
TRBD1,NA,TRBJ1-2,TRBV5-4,CASSLQGAARGYTF,TGTGCCAGCAGCCTTCAGGGGGCAGCTCGTGGCTACACCTTC
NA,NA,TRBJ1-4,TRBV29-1,CSVEYRAGEKLFF,TGCAGCGTTGAATACCGGGCCGGCGAAAAACTGTTTTTT
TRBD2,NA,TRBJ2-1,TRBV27,CASSLLAEYNEQFF,TGTGCCAGCAGTTTACTAGCGGAATACAATGAGCAGTTCTTC
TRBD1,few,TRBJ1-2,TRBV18,CASSVGQGDDGYTF,TGTGCCAGCTCAGTAGGACAGGGGGATGATGGCTACACCTTC
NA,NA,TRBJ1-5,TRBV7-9,CASSLAGRGNQPQHF,TGTGCCAGCAGCTTAGCGGGCCGAGGCAATCAGCCCCAGCATTTT
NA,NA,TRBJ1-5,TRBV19,CASSNLRFNQPQHF,TGTGCCAGTAGTAATTTAAGGTTCAATCAGCCCCAGCATTTT
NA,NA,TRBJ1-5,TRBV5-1,CASRVVPEPVQPQHF,TGCGCCAGCAGAGTCGTCCCGGAGCCGGTTCAGCCCCAGCATTTT
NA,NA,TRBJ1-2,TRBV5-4,CASSQDGNYGYTF,TGTGCCAGCAGCCAAGACGGGAACTATGGCTACACCTTC
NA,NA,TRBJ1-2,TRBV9,CASSVVSGVGYTF,TGTGCCAGCAGCGTAGTCTCCGGGGTCGGCTACACCTTC
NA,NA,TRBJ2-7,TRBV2,CASSERGRVGYEQYF,TGTGCCAGCAGTGAAAGGGGTAGGGTCGGCTACGAGCAGTACTTC
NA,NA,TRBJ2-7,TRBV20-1,CSAGDSYEQYF,TGCAGTGCTGGGGACTCCTACGAGCAGTACTTC
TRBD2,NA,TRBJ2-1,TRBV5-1,CASSLEPSGRLSYNEQFF,TGCGCCAGCAGCTTGGAACCTAGCGGGAGACTGTCCTACAATGAGCAGTTCTTC
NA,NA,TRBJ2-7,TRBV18,CASSPPGASEQYF,TGTGCCAGCTCACCACCCGGGGCCTCCGAGCAGTACTTC
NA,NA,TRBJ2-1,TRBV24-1,CATRDTNAYNEQFF,TGTGCCACCAGAGACACAAATGCATACAATGAGCAGTTCTTC
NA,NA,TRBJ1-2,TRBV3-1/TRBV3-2,CASSQDWTARGYTF,TGTGCCAGCAGCCAAGATTGGACAGCCCGGGGCTACACCTTC
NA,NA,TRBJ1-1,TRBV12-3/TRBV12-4,CASSQRAGTEAFF,TGTGCCAGCAGTCAAAGGGCAGGAACTGAAGCTTTCTTT
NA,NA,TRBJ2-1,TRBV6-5,CASSYLTSYNEQFF,TGTGCCAGCAGTTACTTGACTAGTTACAATGAGCAGTTCTTC
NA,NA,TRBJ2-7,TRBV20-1,CSDKNSYEQYF,TGCAGTGATAAAAACTCCTACGAGCAGTACTTC
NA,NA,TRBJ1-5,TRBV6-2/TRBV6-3,CASSYSSRQPFNNQPQHF,TGTGCCAGCAGTTACTCGAGTCGGCAGCCTTTCAACAATCAGCCCCAGCATTTT
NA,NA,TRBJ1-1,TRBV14,CASSLNSAEAFF,TGTGCCAGCAGCCTAAATTCAGCTGAAGCTTTCTTT
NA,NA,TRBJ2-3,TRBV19,CASMPRVESTDTQYF,TGTGCCAGTATGCCCCGAGTAGAAAGCACAGATACGCAGTATTTT
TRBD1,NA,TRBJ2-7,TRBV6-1,CASSDRGYSYEQYF,TGTGCCAGCAGTGACAGGGGGTACTCCTACGAGCAGTACTTC
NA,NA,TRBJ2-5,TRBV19,CASSPGVARVQETQYF,TGTGCCAGTAGTCCCGGGGTAGCGAGGGTCCAAGAGACCCAGTACTTC
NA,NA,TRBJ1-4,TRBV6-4,CASSEGGRTNEKLFF,TGTGCCAGCAGTGAAGGCGGACGAACTAATGAAAAACTGTTTTTT
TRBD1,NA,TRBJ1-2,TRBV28,CASSPIGGGTGLYGYTF,TGTGCCAGCAGCCCAATAGGAGGGGGGACAGGACTCTATGGCTACACCTTC
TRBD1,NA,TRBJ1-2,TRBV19,CASSMTGDYGYTF,TGTGCCAGTAGTATGACAGGGGACTATGGCTACACCTTC
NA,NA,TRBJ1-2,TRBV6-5,CASSYSQNYGYTF,TGTGCCAGCAGTTACTCCCAGAACTATGGCTACACCTTC
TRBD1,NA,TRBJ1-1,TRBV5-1,CASSLAGQGETEAFF,TGCGCCAGCAGCTTGGCCGGACAGGGTGAGACTGAAGCTTTCTTT
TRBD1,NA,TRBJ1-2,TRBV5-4,CASSPGQPQLYGYTF,TGTGCCAGCAGCCCGGGACAGCCTCAACTCTATGGCTACACCTTC
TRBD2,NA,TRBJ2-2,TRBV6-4,CASSGLAGGPDTGELFF,TGTGCCAGCAGTGGACTAGCGGGGGGGCCGGACACCGGGGAGCTGTTTTTT
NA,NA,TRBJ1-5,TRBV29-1,CSVAAGNSNQPQHF,TGCAGCGTTGCGGCAGGGAATTCCAATCAGCCCCAGCATTTT
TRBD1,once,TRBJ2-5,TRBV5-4,CASSEDRQETQYF,TGTGCCAGCAGCGAGGACAGGCAAGAGACCCAGTACTTC
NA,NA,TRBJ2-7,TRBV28,CASSLVREQYF,TGTGCCAGCAGTTTAGTCAGGGAGCAGTACTTC
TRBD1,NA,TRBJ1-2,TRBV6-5,CASTTGGLGGYTF,TGTGCCAGCACCACAGGGGGCCTCGGTGGCTACACCTTC
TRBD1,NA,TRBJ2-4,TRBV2,CASRDRGLEAKNIQYF,TGTGCCAGCAGGGACAGGGGGCTCGAGGCCAAAAACATTCAGTACTTC
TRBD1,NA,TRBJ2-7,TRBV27,CASSLAGQGWYEQYF,TGTGCCAGCAGTTTAGCGGGACAGGGGTGGTACGAGCAGTACTTC
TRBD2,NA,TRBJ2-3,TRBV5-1,CASSWQSTSGGADTQYF,TGCGCCAGCAGCTGGCAATCAACTAGCGGGGGGGCAGATACGCAGTATTTT
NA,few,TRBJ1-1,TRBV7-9,CASSMTDTNTEAFF,TGTGCCAGCAGCATGACGGACACGAACACTGAAGCTTTCTTT
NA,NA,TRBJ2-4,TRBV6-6,CASSLSLGAINTKNIQYF,TGTGCCAGCAGTCTTAGTCTGGGGGCGATTAATACCAAAAACATTCAGTACTTC
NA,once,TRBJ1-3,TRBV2,CASTGAGGNTIYF,TGTGCCAGCACGGGAGCAGGTGGAAACACCATATATTTT
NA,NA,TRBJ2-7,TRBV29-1,CSVEDGTLSSYEQYF,TGCAGCGTTGAAGACGGGACTCTGAGCTCCTACGAGCAGTACTTC
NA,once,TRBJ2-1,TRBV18,CASFRTDVEQFF,TGTGCCAGCTTCAGGACAGACGTTGAGCAGTTCTTC
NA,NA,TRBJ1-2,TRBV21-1,CASSKRADSNYGYTF,TGTGCCAGCAGCAAAAGAGCGGACAGTAACTATGGCTACACCTTC
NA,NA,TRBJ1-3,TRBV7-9,CASSSGAISGNTIYF,TGTGCCAGCAGCTCCGGGGCAATCTCTGGAAACACCATATATTTT
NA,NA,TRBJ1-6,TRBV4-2,CASRFENSPLHF,TGTGCCAGCAGGTTTGAGAATTCACCCCTCCACTTT